A single sample is the source of the 24 T cell receptor beta chains below, sequenced in a study of blood T cell repertoires in COVID-19. Sequencing used immunoSEQ multiplex PCR; TCRdb keeps in-frame clones, though not all of them. The table has about 170,000 clones, more than 75% seen once; the top ten hold roughly 1.9%. The sequenced material came from peripheral blood. The source of these receptors is a man over 45 who had recovered from COVID-19.

In this sample, this clone turned up a few times. This chain uses TRBV5-1 with TRBJ2-7; tentatively, D is TRBD1 (5 bases). The germline CDR1 and CDR2 sequences are SGHRS and YFSETQ. The CDR3 has 14 residues. V lost 10 bases and J 1 base, leaving 18 bases between the germline ends. CDR3 coding DNA: TGCGCCCCCGAGGTAGGGGTCTGTTCCTACGAGCAGTACTTC. This gives the protein CAPEVGVCSYEQYF. The full variable domain, in which reference TRBV5-1 and TRBJ2-7 provide the parts outside the CDR3, is KAGVTQTPRYLIKTRGQQVTLSCSPISGHRSVSWYQQTPGQGLQFLFEYFSETQRNKGNFPGRFSGRQFSNSRSEMNVSTLELGDSALYLCAPEVGVCSYEQYFGPGTRLTVT.

The CDR3 loop reads CATSDSRDSYQETQYF. CDR3 DNA sequence: TGTGCCACCAGTGATTCCCGGGACTCGTACCAAGAGACCCAGTACTTC. The J gene is TRBJ2-5, the V gene TRBV24-1; a weak D match, TRBD2 (6 bases). The CDR3 has 16 residues. Germline CDR1 and CDR2: KGHDR and SFDVKD. The V and J ends lost 2 bases and 0 bases respectively, with 12 bases between them.

The rearrangement links TRBV5-5 to TRBJ2-5; a possible D gene is TRBD1 (5 bases). This CDR3 contains 15 residues. The germline gives CDR1 SGHKS, CDR2 YYEKEE (reference sequence). V lost 0 bases and J 2 bases, leaving 11 bases between the germline ends. CDR3 protein: CASSLAAGWQETQYF. In DNA, the CDR3 is TGTGCCAGCAGCTTGGCCGCAGGGTGGCAAGAGACCCAGTACTTC.

J is TRBJ2-7 and V is TRBV27; TRBD1 agrees at 8 bases. This CDR3 spans 17 amino acids. The germline CDR1 and CDR2 sequences are MNHEY and SMNVEV (reference sequence). V lost 4 bases, J lost 2 bases, and 13 bases stayed unmatched. The CDR3 nucleotides are TGTGCCAGCAGTTCTATCCGTGACAGGGGAAGACCCTACGAGCAGTACTTC. Translating gives CASSSIRDRGRPYEQYF.

The CDR3 loop reads CASSQTSGGEDEQFF. The CDR3 region has the DNA TGCGCCAGCAGCCAAACCAGCGGGGGTGAGGATGAGCAGTTCTTC. This rearrangement joins TRBV4-1 to TRBJ2-1; 8 bases align to TRBD2. The CDR3 runs to 15 residues. The germline V gene has CDR1 MGHRA and CDR2 YSYEKL. Trimming removed 2 bases from V and 8 bases from J; junction bases left unmatched: 8.

Here the CDR3 DNA reads TGTGCCAGCAGCCTGTTCCAAGGGGCGACCAAAAACATTCAGTACTTC. It is translated as CASSLFQGATKNIQYF. The chain is built from TRBV5-4 and TRBJ2-4; TRBD1 is a possible D gene (5 bases). This CDR3 comprises 16 residues. The V and J ends lost 4 bases and 2 bases respectively, with 16 bases between them. Germline V gives CDR1 SGHNT, CDR2 YYREEE (reference sequence).

The genes are TRBV5-5 and TRBJ1-1, with TRBD1 identical over 8 bases. Germline lookup yields CDR1 SGHKS and CDR2 YYEKEE (reference sequence). The CDR3 length is 17 residues. V lost 4 bases and J lost 0; bases outside the gene matches: 11. The CDR3 coding sequence is TGTGCCAGCAGCCGCCCAGGGGACAGGCCCTTGAACACTGAAGCTTTCTTT. This encodes CASSRPGDRPLNTEAFF.

The chain is built from TRBV4-2 and TRBJ1-2, with a tentative D call TRBD1 (6 bases). The CDR3 covers 14 residues. V shed 0 bases and J shed 3 bases, with 8 bases lying between them. Germline CDR1 and CDR2: LGHNA and YNFKEQ. In DNA form, the CDR3 reads TGTGCCAGCAGCCAAGAGACAGGAGACTATGGCTACACCTTC. Its protein is CASSQETGDYGYTF.

The V and J genes are TRBV25-1 and TRBJ1-2; D uncertain. The CDR3 is 16 amino acids. Germline values: CDR1 MGHDK, CDR2 SYGVNS. Trimming removed 4 bases from V and 0 bases from J, with 15 bases in between. The DNA for the CDR3 is TGTGCCAGCAGTGTTGCCGGGATCCAAGCTAACTATGGCTACACCTTC. It specifies CASSVAGIQANYGYTF.

The gene calls are TRBV9 and TRBJ2-2; D call uncertain. Per the germline V gene, CDR1 is SGDLS and CDR2 is YYNGEE. The CDR3 extends over 12 amino acids. V was clipped by 0 bases and J by 7 bases, with 4 bases between them. The CDR3 bases are TGTGCCAGCAGCGTAGGAGTCGGGGAGCTGTTTTTT. Residues: CASSVGVGELFF.

The rearrangement links TRBV19 to TRBJ1-5; no firm D call. The CDR3 is 16 amino acids. Germline assignment: CDR1 LNHDA and CDR2 SQIVND (reference sequence). V was shortened by 4 bases and J by 3 bases, with 16 bases between the two germline ends. The CDR3, as DNA: TGTGCCAGTAGTACGATCTTGGAGGTTTCCAATCAGCCCCAGCATTTT. Its translation: CASSTILEVSNQPQHF.

CDR3 amino acids: CASSFRTGGTNTEAFF. The CDR3 region has the DNA TGTGCCAGCAGCTTCCGGACAGGGGGTACGAACACTGAAGCTTTCTTT. The V call is TRBV7-2, the J call TRBJ1-1; 10 bases are a match to TRBD1. After removal of 3 bases from V and 1 base from J, the junction contained 5 bases not matched to a gene. Looked up from germline, CDR1 is SGHTA and CDR2 is FQGNSA. The CDR3 runs to 16 residues.

The chain joins TRBV5-1 to TRBJ2-3; tentatively, D is TRBD2 (6 bases). This CDR3 region has 16 residues. Germline V gene sequence: CDR1 SGHRS, CDR2 YFSETQ. Trimming cost V 0 bases and J 6 bases, with 17 bases left between them. As DNA, the CDR3 is TGCGCCAGCAGCTTGGCGGCGGGAAGTGGCTCGGATACGCAGTATTTT. It specifies CASSLAAGSGSDTQYF.

The gene calls are TRBV7-9 and TRBJ1-3; D ambiguous. Germline CDR1 and CDR2: SEHNR and FQNEAQ (reference sequence). Deletions cut 5 bases from V and 0 bases from J, with 17 bases between. The CDR3 has 17 residues. The CDR3 region has the DNA TGTGCCAGCAGCCGATCTATGAGTCGAAACTCTGGAAACACCATATATTTT. Protein sequence: CASSRSMSRNSGNTIYF.

The rearrangement links TRBV15 to TRBJ1-6; 7 nucleotides line up with TRBD1. The germline CDR1 and CDR2 sequences are LNHNV and YYDKDF (reference sequence). Trimming took 10 bases from V and 3 from J; bases not matched to a gene: 6. The CDR3 extends over 14 amino acids. In DNA form, the CDR3 reads TGTGCCATAAACGGGACAGTCTATAATTCACCCCTCCACTTT. This codes for CAINGTVYNSPLHF.

Here the CDR3 reads CASSRDRANTGELFF. CDR3 nucleotide sequence: TGTGCCAGCAGCCGCGACAGAGCGAACACCGGGGAGCTGTTTTTT. This chain links TRBV7-2 with TRBJ2-2, with TRBD1 as a possible D gene (5 bases). The CDR3 totals 15 residues. Germline-derived CDR1 and CDR2 are SGHTA and FQGNSA. Deletions cut 5 bases from V and 0 bases from J, with 10 bases between.

CDR3 in amino acids: CSASGRGDGGSSGNTIYF. The DNA of the CDR3 is TGCAGTGCTAGTGGCAGGGGAGATGGGGGCAGCTCTGGAAACACCATATATTTT. The chain has TRBV20-1 and TRBJ1-3; D may be TRBD1 (6 bases). This CDR3 contains 18 residues. Between the trimmed V and J ends, which lost 3 bases and 0 bases, there was a span of 21 bases. Germline V gene data show CDR1 as DFQATT and CDR2 as SNEGSKA (reference sequence).

The J gene is TRBJ2-7, the V gene TRBV7-2; 14 nucleotides match TRBD2. V trimming: 5 bases; J trimming: 5 bases; junction bases outside the gene matches: 5. Germline CDR1 SGHTA, CDR2 FQGNSA. The CDR3 runs to 15 residues. For the CDR3, the DNA is TGTGCCAGCAGCCTGACTAGCGGGAGGGTTAACGAGCAGTACTTC. Encoded protein: CASSLTSGRVNEQYF.

V gene TRBV5-4 combines with J gene TRBJ2-3, with TRBD1 matching 12 bases. The J segment lost 5 bases and the V segment lost 0 bases, leaving 4 bases of the junction unmatched. CDR3 size: 16 residues. Germline V gene lookup returns CDR1 SGHNT and CDR2 YYREEE (reference sequence). This CDR3 reads CASSLVGQGAGDTQYF. As DNA, the CDR3 is TGTGCCAGCAGCTTGGTGGGACAGGGGGCGGGAGATACGCAGTATTTT.

The rearrangement uses TRBV7-2 and TRBJ2-5; maybe TRBD2 (5 bases). V shed 5 bases and J shed 4 bases, with 17 bases lying between them. Germline loops: CDR1 SGHTA, CDR2 FQGNSA. The CDR3 totals 15 residues. The DNA for the CDR3 is TGTGCCAGCAGCCCTCAGCCGGGGATTGGAGAGACCCAGTACTTC. It codes for CASSPQPGIGETQYF.

V and J are TRBV6-1 and TRBJ1-5; 12 nucleotides line up with TRBD1. CDR3 size: 16 residues. The junction had 3 bases not matched to a gene; V was cut back by 2 bases and J by 4 bases. The germline V gene encodes CDR1 MNHNS and CDR2 SASEGT. The CDR3 DNA is TGTGCCAGCAGTGAACCGGGACAGGGGGCTAATCAGCCCCAGCATTTT. Its protein is CASSEPGQGANQPQHF.

The V gene is TRBV18, the J gene TRBJ1-5; TRBD1 matches at 8 bases. V gave up 6 bases and J gave up 2 bases; unmatched junction bases: 6. The length of the CDR3 is 15 residues. The V gene's germline CDR1 is KGHSH and CDR2 LQKENI. CDR3 bases: TGTGCCAGCTCTCAGGGGGCGGCTGGCAATCAGCCCCAGCATTTT. This translates into CASSQGAAGNQPQHF. Full variable domain (rest looked up from reference TRBV18 and TRBJ1-5): NAGVMQNPRHLVRRRGQEARLRCSPMKGHSHVYWYRQLPEEGLKFMVYLQKENIIDESGMPKERFSAEFPKEGPSILRIQQVVRGDSAAYFCASSQGAAGNQPQHFGDGTRLSIL.

This clone is a singleton in its sample. The gene calls are TRBV5-1 and TRBJ2-6; D is unclear. CDR1 and CDR2 from the germline V gene are SGHRS and YFSETQ. Trimming stripped 0 bases from V and 3 bases from J, with 4 bases between. This CDR3 region has 14 residues. In DNA, the CDR3 is TGCGCCAGCAGCTTGGCGGTTGGGGCCAACGTCCTGACTTTC. This gives the protein CASSLAVGANVLTF.

The V and J genes are TRBV7-9 and TRBJ2-7; a weak D match, TRBD2 (6 bases). V lost 2 bases and J 0 bases, leaving 14 bases between the germline ends. Germline assignment: CDR1 SEHNR and CDR2 FQNEAQ (reference sequence). This CDR3 has 16 amino acids. CDR3 sequence (DNA): TGTGCCAGCAGCTTAAGGGTAGCGGCAGACTCCTACGAGCAGTACTTC. It specifies CASSLRVAADSYEQYF.